This TCR beta chain comes out of a study of cytomegalovirus exposure and HLA in healthy donors. Study details: Unique TCRs from HLA-typed donors, 75 million to 100 million of them, were held in an early data release. Study-level points and caveats: From TCR beta sequences, most subjects' HLA-A and HLA-B alleles were reportedly predicted accurately. Researchers reported in a later analysis that a missense DCLRE1C variant was tied to TCR beta V- and J-gene trimming.

With regard to this clone: The antigen is not known.

Researchers ran the PCR with 60 Vbeta and 13 Jbeta primers. Produced via immunoSEQ multiplex PCR; TCRdb's table is partial and in-frame only. The table shows some 180,000 clones, with 85% occurring only once. Unmatched junction bases numbered 6, after V lost 6 bases and J lost 0 bases. Germline CDR1 reads SQVTM; CDR2 reads ANQGSEA. The length of the CDR3 is 15 residues. The specimen was PBMCs. The chain links TRBV29-1 to TRBJ2-2, with 8 nucleotides matching TRBD1. This TCR was recovered from a woman in her 50s in good health and CMV-seronegative. The CDR3 spells CSVKGQATNTGELFF. The CDR3 DNA sequence: TGCAGCGTAAAGGGACAGGCTACGAACACCGGGGAGCTGTTTTTT.